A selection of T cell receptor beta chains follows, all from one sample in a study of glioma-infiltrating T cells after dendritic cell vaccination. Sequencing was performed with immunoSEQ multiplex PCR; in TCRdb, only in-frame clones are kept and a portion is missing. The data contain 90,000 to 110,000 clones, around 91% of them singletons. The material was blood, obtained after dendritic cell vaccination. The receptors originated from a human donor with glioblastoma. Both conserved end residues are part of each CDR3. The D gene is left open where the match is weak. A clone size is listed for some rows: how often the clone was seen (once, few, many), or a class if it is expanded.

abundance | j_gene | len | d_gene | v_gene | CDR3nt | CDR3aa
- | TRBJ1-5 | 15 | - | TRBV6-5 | TGTGCCAGCAGCCCAGCCCGAGACAGAAATCAGCCCCAGCATTTT | CASSPARDRNQPQHF
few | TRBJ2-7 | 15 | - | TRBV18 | TGTGCCAGCTCACCAGCCTCGGGACAGCGAAAGGAGGGGTACTTC | CASSPASGQRKEGYF
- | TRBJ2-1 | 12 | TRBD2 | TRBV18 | TGTGCCAGCTCACTGGCGGGGGGAGAGCAGTTCTTC | CASSLAGGEQFF
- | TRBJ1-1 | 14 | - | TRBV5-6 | TGTGCCAGCAGCTCCGACCAGGGAAACACTGAAGCTTTCTTT | CASSSDQGNTEAFF
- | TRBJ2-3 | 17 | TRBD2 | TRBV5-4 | TGTGCCAGCAGCACGAAGCGGGGGGGCCGGATCACAGATACGCAGTATTTT | CASSTKRGGRITDTQYF
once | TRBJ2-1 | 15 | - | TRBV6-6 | TGTGCCAGCAGTTACGGGGCTGTTACCTACAATGAGCAGTTCTTC | CASSYGAVTYNEQFF
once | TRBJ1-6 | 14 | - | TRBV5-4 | TGTGCCAGCAGCTTGGACTCCTACAGTTCACCCCTCCACTTT | CASSLDSYSSPLHF
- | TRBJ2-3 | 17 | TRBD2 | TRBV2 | TGTGCCAGCAGAGCTCCGGGACTAGCGGGGCGGGCAGATACGCAGTATTTT | CASRAPGLAGRADTQYF
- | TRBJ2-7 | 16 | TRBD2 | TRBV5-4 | TGTGCCAGCAGCCGGGGGGGGAGCGGGAGGGCCTACGAGCAGTACTTC | CASSRGGSGRAYEQYF
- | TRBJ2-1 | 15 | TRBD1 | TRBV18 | TGTGCCAGCTCACCCGGGACAGGAAATACATATGAGCAGTTCTTC | CASSPGTGNTYEQFF
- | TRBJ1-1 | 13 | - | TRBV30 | TGTGCCTGGAGTACAGCTATGAACACTGAAGCTTTCTTT | CAWSTAMNTEAFF
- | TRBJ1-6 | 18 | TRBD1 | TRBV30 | TGTGCCTGGAGTGTCTCTGGACAGGGAATCCGCTTTAATTCACCCCTCCACTTT | CAWSVSGQGIRFNSPLHF
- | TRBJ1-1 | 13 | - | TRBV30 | TGTGCCTGGAGTGGGAACAGTAGGACTGAAGCTTTCTTT | CAWSGNSRTEAFF
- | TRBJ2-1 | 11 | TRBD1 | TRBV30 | TGTGCCTGGAGTCAGGGGGAAGAGCAGTTCTTC | CAWSQGEEQFF
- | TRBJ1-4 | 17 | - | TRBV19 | TGTGCCAGTAGTTATTCCCAGGGAAGCGCAACTAATGAAAAACTGTTTTTT | CASSYSQGSATNEKLFF
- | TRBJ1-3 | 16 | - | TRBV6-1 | TGTGCCAGCAGTGAAGCGCTCCGGGGTTCAGGAAACACCATATATTTT | CASSEALRGSGNTIYF
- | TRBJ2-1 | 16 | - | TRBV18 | TGTGCCAGCTCACCACCGCTCCAGGGGATCTACAATGAGCAGTTCTTC | CASSPPLQGIYNEQFF
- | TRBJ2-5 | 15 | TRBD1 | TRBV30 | TGTGCCTGGACCCCTGGGACAGCATCGCAAGAGACCCAGTACTTC | CAWTPGTASQETQYF
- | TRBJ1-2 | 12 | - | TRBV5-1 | TGCGCCAGCGGCTTGGGTACATATGGCTACACCTTC | CASGLGTYGYTF
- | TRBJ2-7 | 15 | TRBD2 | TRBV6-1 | TGTGCCAGCAGTGAAGCGAGCGGGGGCTCCTACGAGCAGTACTTC | CASSEASGGSYEQYF
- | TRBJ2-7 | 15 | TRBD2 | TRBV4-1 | TGCGCCAGCAGCGTTAGCGGGGGGTATCGCTACGAGCAGTACTTC | CASSVSGGYRYEQYF
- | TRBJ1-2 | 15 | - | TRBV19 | TGTGCCAGTAGTATAGCAGGACTCTACCGCTATGGCTACACCTTC | CASSIAGLYRYGYTF
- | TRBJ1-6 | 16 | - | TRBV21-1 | TGTGCCAGCAGCAAAAGGAGGGTCGGGAAGAATTCACCCCTCCACTTT | CASSKRRVGKNSPLHF
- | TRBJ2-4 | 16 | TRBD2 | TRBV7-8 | TGTGCCAGCAGCAGGGGACTAGCGGGAGCTGGGAACATTCAGTACTTC | CASSRGLAGAGNIQYF
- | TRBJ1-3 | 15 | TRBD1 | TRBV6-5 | TGTGCCAGCAGGCGACAGGGGACTCGCACGAACACCATATATTTT | CASRRQGTRTNTIYF
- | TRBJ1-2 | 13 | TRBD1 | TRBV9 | TGTGCCAGCAGCGTCCGGACAGGGGACGGCTACACCTTC | CASSVRTGDGYTF
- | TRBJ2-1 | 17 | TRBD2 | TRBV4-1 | TGCGCCAGCAGCCAAGTTCCAGCGGGGAGCTCCTACAATGAGCAGTTCTTC | CASSQVPAGSSYNEQFF
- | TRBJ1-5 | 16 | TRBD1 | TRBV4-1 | TGCGCCAGCAGCCAAGATCAAGGGGGCATCGATCAGCCCCAGCATTTT | CASSQDQGGIDQPQHF
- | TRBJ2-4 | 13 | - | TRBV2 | TGTGCCAGCAAGATGGCGTCGGGGAACATTCAGTACTTC | CASKMASGNIQYF
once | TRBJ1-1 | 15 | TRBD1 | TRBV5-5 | TGTGCCAGCAGCTTGCAGTTAGGGGGCGGGACTGAAGCTTTCTTT | CASSLQLGGGTEAFF
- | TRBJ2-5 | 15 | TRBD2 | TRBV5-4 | TGTGCCAGCAGCTTGGATCTAGCGGGAACAGAGACCCAGTACTTC | CASSLDLAGTETQYF
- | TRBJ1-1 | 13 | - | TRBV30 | TGTGCCTGGACCCCCCACACGAACACTGAAGCTTTCTTT | CAWTPHTNTEAFF
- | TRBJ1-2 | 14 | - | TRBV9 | TGTGCCAGCAGCGTAGGCCAGGGAGGCTATGGCTACACCTTC | CASSVGQGGYGYTF
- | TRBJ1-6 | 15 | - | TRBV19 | TGTGCCAGTAGGCCACCAGCGAGCTATAATTCACCCCTCCACTTT | CASRPPASYNSPLHF
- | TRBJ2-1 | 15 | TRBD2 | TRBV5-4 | TGTGCCAGCAGTGGCGGGGGGGAGATCTACAATGAGCAGTTCTTC | CASSGGGEIYNEQFF
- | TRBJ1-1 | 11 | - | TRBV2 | TGTGCCAGCAGACTCATAACTGAAGCTTTCTTT | CASRLITEAFF
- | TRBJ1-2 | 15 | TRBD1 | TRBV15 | TGTGCCACCAGCAGAGTGGGACAGGGGTTGATAGGCTACACCTTC | CATSRVGQGLIGYTF
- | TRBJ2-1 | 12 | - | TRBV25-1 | TGTGCCAGCAGTGGACAGTACAATGAGCAGTTCTTC | CASSGQYNEQFF